The 8 T cell receptor beta chains in this list originate from one sample, sequenced in a study of blood T cell repertoires in COVID-19. Libraries were prepared by immunoSEQ multiplex PCR; TCRdb keeps only in-frame clonotypes and omits some of them. The sample gives about 90,000 clones, around 93% of which show up once; around 2.5% is in the top ten. Specimen: peripheral blood. The receptors were gathered from a human donor with active COVID-19. The donor label of this sample is uncertain.

The CDR3 DNA sequence: TGTGCCAGCAGTTTATTAGAGTCGGGAGTCGGGGCTGAAAAACTGTTTTTT. Translating it yields CASSLLESGVGAEKLFF. This sequence joins TRBV28 and TRBJ1-4; maybe TRBD1 (5 bases). This CDR3 comprises 17 residues. Germline V gene lookup returns CDR1 MDHEN and CDR2 SYDVKM. The V gene lost 1 base and the J gene lost 7 bases, with 19 bases spanning the gap.

This sequence joins TRBV19 and TRBJ1-5; D ambiguous. This CDR3 has 15 residues. The V end lost 7 bases, the J end lost 1 base, and 14 bases lay between the germline ends. Germline CDR1 LNHDA, CDR2 SQIVND (reference sequence). CDR3 sequence (DNA): TGTGCCAGTATGTGGTCCCCCGGGAGCAATCAGCCCCAGCATTTT. It yields the protein CASMWSPGSNQPQHF.

The CDR3 here is CASTASPMLETQYF. DNA for the CDR3: TGTGCCAGCACCGCAAGCCCGATGCTGGAGACCCAGTACTTC. The V gene is TRBV2, the J gene TRBJ2-5; D unclear. The CDR3 runs 14 residues. V was shortened by 7 bases and J by 5 bases, with 17 bases between the two germline ends. Germline V gene data show CDR1 as SNHLY and CDR2 as FYNNEI.

The genes are TRBV2 and TRBJ1-1; the D is unclear. The germline V and J ends were trimmed by 10 bases and 1 base, with 13 bases remaining between them. The CDR3 contains 13 residues. In germline, CDR1 is SNHLY, CDR2 FYNNEI. CDR3 in DNA: TGTGCCACCACCCAGAGGGAGAACACTGAAGCTTTCTTT. This sequence encodes CATTQRENTEAFF.

This clone was observed once. The V and J genes are TRBV7-3 and TRBJ2-1; 11 bases line up with TRBD2. The CDR3 totals 18 residues. The V gene's germline CDR1 is SGHTA and CDR2 FQGTGA. The trim removed 1 base at V and 1 base at J, leaving 6 bases unmatched. The CDR3 sequence is CASSLSLAGGRSYNEQFF. The CDR3 DNA reads TGTGCCAGCAGCTTAAGCCTAGCGGGGGGAAGGTCCTACAATGAGCAGTTCTTC.

The chain is built from TRBV11-2 and TRBJ2-7; the match to TRBD1 covers 11 bases. Germline lookup yields CDR1 SGHAT and CDR2 FQNNGV. Losses at the gene ends were 2 bases for V and 3 bases for J; bases not matched to a gene: 6. The CDR3 has 16 residues. The CDR3 is CASSLWGTGGVYEQYF. The CDR3 DNA reads as TGTGCCAGCAGCTTATGGGGGACAGGGGGGGTCTACGAGCAGTACTTC. The whole variable domain, remainder taken from reference TRBV11-2 and TRBJ2-7, is EAGVAQSPRYKIIEKRQSVAFWCNPISGHATLYWYQQILGQGPKLLIQFQNNGVVDDSQLPKDRFSAERLKGVDSTLKIQPAKLEDSAVYLCASSLWGTGGVYEQYFGPGTRLTVT.

This chain uses TRBV5-6 with TRBJ2-1, with 8 bases lining up with TRBD2. Per the germline V gene, CDR1 is SGHDT and CDR2 is YYEEEE. V shed 4 bases, J shed 6 bases, and the junction held 9 bases outside the gene matches. The CDR3 runs to 15 residues. The CDR3: CASSRDHGGGNEQFF. In DNA form, the CDR3 reads TGTGCCAGCAGCCGGGACCACGGGGGGGGCAATGAGCAGTTCTTC. Full variable domain (missing parts from reference TRBV5-6 and TRBJ2-1): DAGVTQSPTHLIKTRGQQVTLRCSPKSGHDTVSWYQQALGQGPQFIFQYYEEEERQRGNFPDRFSGHQFPNYSSELNVNALLLGDSALYLCASSRDHGGGNEQFFGPGTRLTVL.

The V call is TRBV5-1, the J call TRBJ1-1, with D maybe TRBD1 (5 bases). The CDR3 extends over 13 amino acids. V lost 3 bases to trimming and J lost 3 bases, with 9 bases between them. In germline, CDR1 is SGHRS, CDR2 YFSETQ. The CDR3 sequence: CASSSQGYTEAFF. In DNA form, the CDR3 reads TGCGCCAGCAGCTCGCAGGGATACACTGAAGCTTTCTTT.